This T cell receptor beta chain was retrieved from a study of cytomegalovirus exposure and HLA in healthy donors. Study outcomes and limitations: In the analysis, some V segments, TRBV6-2 and TRBV6-3 included, were excluded as indistinguishable. For most TCR sequences rarity was the rule, although some public TCRs occurred in many donors. The study listed 164 cytomegalovirus-associated TCR beta chains. Three chains tied to CMV proved CMV antigen-specific in vitro.

Concerning this clone itself: The antigen is not known.

PCR was performed using 60 Vbeta and 13 Jbeta primers. The table came from immunoSEQ multiplex PCR; TCRdb's copy has only in-frame clones and leaves some out. There are about 110,000 clones in the sample; roughly 82% occur only once, and about 1.6% lies in the top ten. Germline-derived CDR1 and CDR2 are SGHRS and YFSETQ. The V gene lost 4 bases and the J gene lost 0 bases, with 13 bases spanning the gap. The CDR3 runs to 15 residues. The sample was PBMCs. The rearrangement joins TRBV5-1 to TRBJ2-5; a possible D gene is TRBD1 (5 bases). The sequence derives from a man aged 50 to 59 in good health and CMV-seronegative. For the CDR3, the DNA is TGCGCCAGCAGCCAGGGCCCTACCAACCAAGAGACCCAGTACTTC. As protein: CASSQGPTNQETQYF.